This is a list of T cell receptor beta chains from one sample in a study of blood T cell repertoires in COVID-19. TCRdb's copy holds only in-frame clones and misses some; the assay was immunoSEQ multiplex PCR. Among around 370,000 clones listed, 90% to 95% were seen once. The sample taken for sequencing was peripheral blood. These receptors originate from a woman younger than 30 who had recovered from COVID-19. The conserved cysteine and the conserved F or W are not part of the CDR3 here. The D gene is left open where the match is weak.

TRBD1	TRBV7-2	TRBJ2-1	ASSSAGTEYNEQF
NA	TRBV5-8	TRBJ2-1	ASSFRDTRSDEQF
NA	TRBV25-1	TRBJ2-5	ASSRGEGYQETQY
TRBD1	TRBV9	TRBJ1-2	ASSVGTGGGYGYT
NA	TRBV27	TRBJ1-3	ASISGASFSGNTIY
NA	TRBV5-1	TRBJ1-2	ASSPGGGSGYT
TRBD2	TRBV15	TRBJ2-1	ATSREKAGGPNEQF
NA	TRBV29-1	TRBJ2-2	SVGRASSNTGELF
NA	TRBV4-1	TRBJ2-2	ASSLRSNTGELF
NA	TRBV7-2	TRBJ2-2	ASSLLTGNTGELF
NA	TRBV30	TRBJ1-5	AWNPAGISNQPQH
NA	TRBV7-8	TRBJ2-1	ASSSPDRNNEQF
NA	TRBV3-1/TRBV3-2	TRBJ2-1	ASSQGREGQF
NA	TRBV6-1	TRBJ1-3	ASSQVLAGNTIY
TRBD2	TRBV5-1	TRBJ2-1	ASSPGLAGNNEQF
NA	TRBV11-2	TRBJ2-3	ASSLEIVVGGVDTQY
NA	TRBV7-9	TRBJ2-5	ASSLAMGVYETQY
NA	TRBV3-1/TRBV3-2	TRBJ2-2	ASKGVGELF
NA	TRBV5-1	TRBJ1-1	ASSTGGNTEAF
NA	TRBV27	TRBJ2-1	ASNRLEGSYNEQF
NA	TRBV25-1	TRBJ1-1	ASRRSIMNTEAF
TRBD2	TRBV10-2	TRBJ2-2	ATGTSGSAGELF
NA	TRBV6-5	TRBJ2-2	AKKGTPQTGELF
TRBD2	TRBV7-9	TRBJ2-3	ASSFPGLAYTDTQY
NA	TRBV3-1/TRBV3-2	TRBJ1-2	ASSQDFGTPRVFYGYT
NA	TRBV5-8	TRBJ2-3	ASSPWTTDTQY
NA	TRBV19	TRBJ1-5	ASSRTGGQGLGQPQH
NA	TRBV7-9	TRBJ2-5	ASSARRIGQETQY
NA	TRBV27	TRBJ1-1	ASRLLATQGNAF
TRBD2	TRBV5-1	TRBJ2-3	ASSFSGRSRDTQY
NA	TRBV9	TRBJ1-1	ASSVGLGGHTEAF
TRBD1	TRBV14	TRBJ1-3	ASSQVEPGQGRGNTIY
TRBD1	TRBV19	TRBJ1-2	ASSIRLHRDSSNYGYT
TRBD1	TRBV11-2	TRBJ1-1	ASSKGQVGGTEAF
TRBD2	TRBV4-3	TRBJ2-1	ASSPRGTSGVDGQF
TRBD2	TRBV5-6	TRBJ2-5	ASSLVREGHPQETQY
TRBD1	TRBV27	TRBJ2-2	ASSSRGRINTGELF
TRBD1	TRBV2	TRBJ1-6	ASRAGGVYNSPLH
NA	TRBV27	TRBJ2-2	ASGDFNTGELF
TRBD2	TRBV9	TRBJ2-1	ASSLRLALYNEQF